The T cell receptor (beta chain) described here comes from a study of T-cell reconstitution after alpha-beta-depleted transplantation in children. Study observations and caveats: Roughly two months post-transplant, alpha-beta T cells reportedly originated from several hundred graft clones that had expanded. By one year post-transplant, T-cell counts and diversity largely arose from T cells that were newly produced.

Molecular barcoding with unique molecular identifiers was used for the TCRbeta library. TCRdb re-called the PCR reads through MiXCR, storing one row per CDR3 protein. The sample records roughly 500,000 distinct CDR3 sequences, about 10% being singletons. Remarks on this clonotype: Its antigen is currently unknown.

CDR3 length: 13 residues. Trimming removed 5 bases at V and 2 bases at J, with 10 bases between. CDR1 is PRHDT, CDR2 FYEKMQ, per germline (reference sequence). The chain is built from TRBV13 and TRBJ2-7; the D is unclear. This receptor was identified in a child aged 2 to 9 with inherited bone marrow failure, due to receive a stem cell transplant. The starting material was PBMCs, obtained before TCRalphabeta/CD19-depleted stem cell transplant. In DNA, the CDR3 is TGTGCCAGCAGCGAGACCGACACCTACGAGCAGTACTTC. Translated: CASSETDTYEQYF.